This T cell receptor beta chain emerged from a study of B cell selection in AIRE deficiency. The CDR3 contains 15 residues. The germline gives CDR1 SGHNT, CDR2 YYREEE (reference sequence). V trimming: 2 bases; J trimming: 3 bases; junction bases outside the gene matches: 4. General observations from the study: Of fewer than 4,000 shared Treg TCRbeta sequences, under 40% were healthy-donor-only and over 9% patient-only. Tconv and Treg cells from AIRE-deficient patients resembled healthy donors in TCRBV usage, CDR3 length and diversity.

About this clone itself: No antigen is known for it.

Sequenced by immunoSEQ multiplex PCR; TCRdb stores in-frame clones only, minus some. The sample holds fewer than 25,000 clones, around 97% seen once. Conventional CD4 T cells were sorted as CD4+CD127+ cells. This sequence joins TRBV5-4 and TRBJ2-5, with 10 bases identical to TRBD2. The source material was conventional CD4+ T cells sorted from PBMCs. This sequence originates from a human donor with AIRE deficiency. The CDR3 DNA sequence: TGTGCCAGCAGCTTTGTAGCGGGGGGAAAAGAGACCCAGTACTTC. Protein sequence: CASSFVAGGKETQYF.